One sample yielded the 21 T cell receptor beta chains listed below, sequenced in a study of chemoradiotherapy in HPV16-positive cancers. Clones were read by immunoSEQ multiplex PCR, and TCRdb kept only the in-frame ones, dropping some. This sample has approximately 10,000 clones; over 65% occur once, and the top ten carry 8% to 10%. This material was obtained from a patient who underwent chemoradiotherapy. Receptor source: a human donor with HPV-associated anogenital cancer.

The rearrangement links TRBV6-5 to TRBJ1-5; possibly TRBD1 for D (5 bases). This CDR3 has 14 amino acids. V was pared by 0 bases and J by 5 bases, with 8 bases between. Per germline, CDR1 MNHEY and CDR2 SVGAGI. The CDR3 loop is CASSYSLGDQPQHF. The CDR3 DNA is TGTGCCAGCAGTTACTCTTTAGGGGATCAGCCCCAGCATTTT.

V usage is TRBV27 and J usage is TRBJ1-2, with TRBD1 matching over 10 bases. CDR3 length equals 15 residues. V lost 5 bases and J lost 4; bases outside the gene matches: 7. Germline V gene lookup returns CDR1 MNHEY and CDR2 SMNVEV (reference sequence). CDR3 DNA: TGTGCCAGCAGTAAGACAGGGGGCGGCGGCTATGGCTACACCTTC. Amino acids: CASSKTGGGGYGYTF.

This clone appeared a single time. The rearrangement joins TRBV5-6 to TRBJ1-5; a possible D gene is TRBD1 (5 bases). The germline V gene has CDR1 SGHDT and CDR2 YYEEEE. The V and J ends lost 3 bases and 5 bases respectively, with 12 bases between them. CDR3 size: 14 residues. The CDR3 nucleotides are TGTGCCAGCAGCTCCGGGACCAACTATCAGCCCCAGCATTTT. This gives the protein CASSSGTNYQPQHF.

This clone was seen once. The V gene is TRBV10-3, the J gene TRBJ2-7; D ambiguous. V was clipped by 7 bases and J by 2 bases, with 12 bases between them. The CDR3 spans 13 residues. Per germline, CDR1 ENHRY and CDR2 SYGVKD. CDR3 nucleotides: TGTGCCATCATGACCCAAGCCACCTACGAGCAGTACTTC. Protein: CAIMTQATYEQYF.

In this sample, this clone turned up once. The chain joins TRBV5-1 to TRBJ1-4; D remains unclear. Trimming left V 4 bases short and J 0 bases short, with 13 bases between. Germline V lookup: CDR1 SGHRS, CDR2 YFSETQ. CDR3 length: 16 residues. The CDR3 is CASSPDLGATNEKLFF. The CDR3 DNA follows: TGCGCCAGCAGCCCGGACCTCGGTGCAACTAATGAAAAACTGTTTTTT.

V usage is TRBV18 and J usage is TRBJ1-5; D is unclear. The V end lost 0 bases, the J end lost 3 bases, and 9 bases lay between the germline ends. The length of the CDR3 is 15 residues. Germline V gene sequence: CDR1 KGHSH, CDR2 LQKENI. The CDR3 nucleotides read TGTGCCAGCTCACCACCGAACCAGCCCAATCAGCCCCAGCATTTT. As protein: CASSPPNQPNQPQHF.

The chain combines TRBV27 with TRBJ2-7, with 11 bases aligning to TRBD2. The CDR3 covers 18 residues. The germline V gene has CDR1 MNHEY and CDR2 SMNVEV (reference sequence). Trimming cost V 4 bases and J 4 bases; bases outside gene matches: 15. The CDR3 DNA reads as TGTGCCAGCAGTTCCTTCCGGCTAGCGGGGGGACGAAAATACGAGCAGTACTTC. Translation: CASSSFRLAGGRKYEQYF.

The chain carries TRBV7-2 and TRBJ2-5; 13 nucleotides match TRBD2. CDR3 length: 16 residues. The V gene end was trimmed by 5 bases and the J gene end by 7 bases; junction bases not matched to a gene: 10. Per germline, CDR1 SGHTA and CDR2 FQGNSA. CDR3 nucleotide sequence: TGTGCCAGCAGCGTGACTAGCGGGGGGCCTAGGGGGACCCAGTACTTC. As protein: CASSVTSGGPRGTQYF. Drawing the rest from reference TRBV7-2 and TRBJ2-5, the complete variable domain is GAGVSQSPSNKVTEKGKDVELRCDPISGHTALYWYRQSLGQGLEFLIYFQGNSAPDKSGLPSDRFSAERTGGSVSTLTIQRTQQEDSAVYLCASSVTSGGPRGTQYFGPGTRLLVL.

The V call is TRBV5-5, the J call TRBJ2-1, with TRBD1 matching 11 bases. After removal of 1 base from V and 9 bases from J, the junction contained 9 bases not matched to a gene. Germline V gene data show CDR1 as SGHKS and CDR2 as YYEKEE (reference sequence). The CDR3 is 16 amino acids. The CDR3 DNA follows: TGTGCCAGCAGCTTGTGGGCTAGGACAGGGGGCAGTGAGCAGTTCTTC. Translation: CASSLWARTGGSEQFF.

The J gene is TRBJ1-2, the V gene TRBV19; the D gene is possibly TRBD1 (6 bases). The germline V and J ends were trimmed by 3 bases and 0 bases, with 14 bases remaining between them. CDR3 size: 16 residues. Germline lookup yields CDR1 LNHDA and CDR2 SQIVND (reference sequence). CDR3 sequence (DNA): TGTGCCAGTAGTATCCCTTCTACAGGGACTAACTATGGCTACACCTTC. Protein sequence: CASSIPSTGTNYGYTF.

The gene calls are TRBV7-2 and TRBJ1-1; possible D gene TRBD1, 5 bases. V was cut by 5 bases and J by 4 bases, with 26 bases left in between. The CDR3 consists of 18 residues. The V gene's germline CDR1 is SGHTA and CDR2 FQGNSA. The CDR3 nucleotides are TGTGCCAGCAGCCCCTCCCCCCCGGGACGGATGAGGGTCACTGAAGCTTTCTTT. Its protein product is CASSPSPPGRMRVTEAFF.

The J gene is TRBJ1-1, the V gene TRBV6-1, with unresolved D. Germline assignment: CDR1 MNHNS and CDR2 SASEGT. The V and J ends lost 7 bases and 1 base respectively, with 16 bases between them. CDR3 length: 15 residues. CDR3 nucleotide sequence: TGTGCCAGCACACCCGCGAAGAACTCGAACACTGAAGCTTTCTTT. Protein product: CASTPAKNSNTEAFF.

The CDR3 DNA sequence: TGTGCCAGCAGCTTCCGGGACAGGAACACTGAAGCTTTCTTT. This sequence encodes CASSFRDRNTEAFF. V gene TRBV5-6 combines with J gene TRBJ1-1; TRBD1 agrees at 7 bases. Germline V CDR1 and CDR2: SGHDT, YYEEEE. The CDR3 has 14 amino acids. V gave up 2 bases and J gave up 1 base; unmatched junction bases: 2.

This clone showed up just a few times. The rearrangement links TRBV18 to TRBJ1-6, with D possibly matching TRBD1 (5 bases). This CDR3 has 14 amino acids. Germline V lookup: CDR1 KGHSH, CDR2 LQKENI. V was trimmed by 5 bases and J by 8 bases, leaving 13 bases between them. The CDR3 DNA sequence: TGTGCCAGCTCAACTAGTGGGGGACATTCACCCCTCCACTTT. It yields the protein CASSTSGGHSPLHF.

The rearrangement uses TRBV19 and TRBJ2-3, with 10 bases matching TRBD1. V was pared by 3 bases and J by 5 bases, with 14 bases of the junction left unmatched. The germline V gene encodes CDR1 LNHDA and CDR2 SQIVND (reference sequence). The CDR3 spans 18 residues. CDR3 sequence: CASSMASRTGGDRDTQYF. CDR3 DNA: TGTGCCAGTAGTATGGCTTCCCGGACAGGGGGTGATAGAGATACGCAGTATTTT.

For the CDR3, the DNA is TGCGCCAGCAGCCTCCAGGGGGGGGGAACGAACACCGGGGAGCTGTTTTTT. Its protein product is CASSLQGGGTNTGELFF. The V gene is TRBV5-1, the J gene TRBJ2-2; D possibly matches TRBD1 or TRBD2 (7 bases each). Germline V gives CDR1 SGHRS, CDR2 YFSETQ. This CDR3 is built from 17 residues. The V gene lost 4 bases and the J gene lost 0 bases, with 16 bases spanning the gap.

The chain links TRBV27 to TRBJ2-3; no firm D call. Trimming stripped 3 bases from V and 5 bases from J, with 21 bases between. The CDR3 runs to 17 residues. Germline values: CDR1 MNHEY, CDR2 SMNVEV (reference sequence). The CDR3: CASSFRWDFLSGDTQYF. CDR3 DNA sequence: TGTGCCAGCAGTTTCCGGTGGGATTTTCTTTCAGGAGATACGCAGTATTTT.

This chain uses TRBV5-4 with TRBJ2-5; 7 bases align to TRBD1. With the DNA end fitting TRBJ2-7 better, the J assignment may be wrong. Germline V CDR1 and CDR2: SGHNT, YYREEE (reference sequence). The CDR3 consists of 14 residues. In DNA form, the CDR3 reads TGTGCCAGCAGCTTGGACAGGGGCGGTTACGAGCAGTACTTC. Translated: CASSLDRGGYEQYF.

This chain connects TRBV7-3 to TRBJ2-3; D is undetermined. This CDR3 region has 13 residues. Looked up from germline, CDR1 is SGHTA and CDR2 is FQGTGA. V was cut by 4 bases and J by 2 bases, with 7 bases left in between. The CDR3 reads CASSSTVTDTQYF. In DNA, the CDR3 is TGTGCCAGCAGCTCAACTGTCACAGATACGCAGTATTTT.

The rearrangement joins TRBV27 to TRBJ1-2; 9 bases map to TRBD1. This CDR3 spans 13 amino acids. The V gene's germline CDR1 is MNHEY and CDR2 SMNVEV (reference sequence). The trim removed 9 bases at V and 3 bases at J, leaving 5 bases unmatched. CDR3 sequence: CASGQGIDYGYTF. The CDR3 DNA is TGTGCCAGTGGACAGGGGATCGACTATGGCTACACCTTC.

V usage is TRBV9 and J usage is TRBJ2-3, with D tentatively TRBD2 (5 bases). V was cut by 1 base and J by 7 bases, with 13 bases left in between. The length of the CDR3 is 14 residues. CDR1 SGDLS and CDR2 YYNGEE come from the germline V gene. CDR3 sequence: CASSVLFSENTQYF. CDR3 nucleotide sequence: TGTGCCAGCAGCGTACTGTTTAGCGAAAATACGCAGTATTTT.